Listed below are T cell receptor beta chains from one sample, sequenced in a study of CD8 T cells in Susac syndrome. From the immunoSEQ multiplex PCR reads, TCRdb called clonotypes with MiXCR, one entry per CDR3 protein. The sample shows about 300,000 distinct CDR3 sequences, approximately 91% of them seen only once. Material: CD8+ T cells from PBMCs. These TCRs come from a human donor with multiple sclerosis. CDR3s include the opening cysteine and the closing phenylalanine or tryptophan. The D gene is left open where the match is weak. Clone size is shown for a subset of rows, as once, few, many or a class of expanded clone.

TRBV5-1	TRBJ1-1	.	14	.	TGCGCCAGCAGTCGATACACAGGGAACACTGAAGCTTTCTTT	CASSRYTGNTEAFF
TRBV6-6	TRBJ2-3	.	13	.	TGTGCCAGCTTAGATCTTGGCACAGATACGCAGTATTTT	CASLDLGTDTQYF
TRBV20-1	TRBJ1-2	.	13	once	TGCAGTGCTAGAGACGGTAGAGGGAATGGCTACACCTTC	CSARDGRGNGYTF
TRBV6-2/TRBV6-3	TRBJ1-6	.	15	.	TGTGCCAGCAGTCAAGATCCCGCAGGGAATTCACCCCTCCACTTT	CASSQDPAGNSPLHF
TRBV6-2/TRBV6-3	TRBJ2-7	TRBD2	16	.	TGTGCCAGCAGTTACTCGTTCGTAGCGGGGGACTACGAGCAGTACTTC	CASSYSFVAGDYEQYF
TRBV6-1	TRBJ1-4	.	16	.	TGTGCCAGCAGTGGGGAAGGATTTGCAACTAATGAAAAACTGTTTTTT	CASSGEGFATNEKLFF
TRBV27	TRBJ1-1	.	13	.	TGTGCCACCAGCTCTGGCCAGAACACTGAAGCTTTCTTT	CATSSGQNTEAFF
TRBV5-1	TRBJ2-3	.	16	.	TGCGCCAGCAGCTTGGGGTACGGTATGGACACAGATACGCAGTATTTT	CASSLGYGMDTDTQYF
TRBV28	TRBJ2-7	TRBD2	14	.	TGTGCCAGCAGTTTTCGGGAGGGATCCTACGAGCAGTACTTC	CASSFREGSYEQYF
TRBV4-1	TRBJ2-7	.	12	few	TGCGCCAGCAGCGACGTTGTTAACGAGCAGTACTTC	CASSDVVNEQYF
TRBV28	TRBJ2-5	TRBD2	17	.	TGTGCCAGCAGTTCCCCGCGAGCGGGAGCCCCCGAAGAGACCCAGTACTTC	CASSSPRAGAPEETQYF
TRBV28	TRBJ1-5	TRBD1	16	.	TGTGCCAGCAGCCGAACAGGGGGACGGAGCAATCAGCCCCAGCATTTT	CASSRTGGRSNQPQHF
TRBV20-1	TRBJ2-1	TRBD1	11	.	TGCAGTGGGGACAGATTCGATGAGCAGTTCTTC	CSGDRFDEQFF
TRBV10-3	TRBJ1-1	.	14	.	TGTGCCATCAGCCCGGGGATGGTGAACACTGAAGCTTTCTTT	CAISPGMVNTEAFF
TRBV6-6	TRBJ1-2	TRBD1	14	.	TGTGCCAGCACGGGGGACAGCTTAATCGGTGGCTACACCTTC	CASTGDSLIGGYTF
TRBV6-2/TRBV6-3	TRBJ2-2	.	15	.	TGTGCCAGCAGTTACTCCAGCCAATTAAAGGAAGAGCTGTTTTTT	CASSYSSQLKEELFF
TRBV11-3	TRBJ2-7	.	13	.	TGTGCCAGCAGCAAGACAGCTCCGGACGAGCAGTACTTC	CASSKTAPDEQYF
TRBV15	TRBJ1-5	.	15	.	TGTGCCACCAGCAGAGTTTCCACCAGCAATCAGCCCCAGCATTTT	CATSRVSTSNQPQHF
TRBV6-4	TRBJ2-1	.	13	.	TGTGCCAGCAGTCCAGATCTCTACAATGAGCAGTTCTTC	CASSPDLYNEQFF
TRBV5-6	TRBJ1-2	.	11	.	TGTGCCAGCAGCCACAGTGATGGCTACACCTTC	CASSHSDGYTF
TRBV7-2	TRBJ2-3	TRBD2	16	.	TGTGCCAGCAGCTTCTGGGCGGGAGGCCCAGGGGATACGCAGTATTTT	CASSFWAGGPGDTQYF
TRBV21-1	TRBJ2-4	.	20	.	TGTGCCAGCAGCCAGACGGTTAAGCGTTCGGGGTTTGAAGCCAAAAACATTCAGTACTTC	CASSQTVKRSGFEAKNIQYF
TRBV9	TRBJ2-1	.	14	.	TGTGCCAGCAGCGAGTGGGATGGGGACAATGAGCAGTTCTTC	CASSEWDGDNEQFF
TRBV6-2/TRBV6-3	TRBJ2-5	.	15	.	TGTGCCAGCAGTTACTCGCCAGGGAGCCAAGAGACCCAGTACTTC	CASSYSPGSQETQYF
TRBV20-1	TRBJ2-4	.	17	.	TGCAGTGCTAAAATCCCCCGGGGCGCGGAAACCAAAAACATTCAGTACTTC	CSAKIPRGAETKNIQYF
TRBV28	TRBJ2-2	.	17	.	TGTGCCAGCAGTTTTTTCTTGGGGGCGGAGAACACCGGGGAGCTGTTTTTT	CASSFFLGAENTGELFF
TRBV28	TRBJ1-1	.	14	.	TGTGCCAGCAGTTTTCGAGGGCCGGGGACTGAAGCTTTCTTT	CASSFRGPGTEAFF
TRBV9	TRBJ1-2	.	13	.	TGTGCCAGCAGCGTAGGTGCTAACTATGGCTACACCTTC	CASSVGANYGYTF
TRBV20-1	TRBJ2-1	TRBD2	18	.	TGCAGTGCTAGAGTCCTCGGGGATACTAGCGGGAGGGACAATGAGCAGTTCTTC	CSARVLGDTSGRDNEQFF
TRBV27	TRBJ2-3	TRBD2	15	.	TGTGCCAGCAGTGTAATAGCGGGAGGCACAGATACGCAGTATTTT	CASSVIAGGTDTQYF
TRBV7-9	TRBJ2-1	.	17	.	TGTGCCAGCAGCAAGAGCCCCGGACACTACGTCGGCAATGAGCAGTTCTTC	CASSKSPGHYVGNEQFF
TRBV27	TRBJ2-5	TRBD2	17	.	TGTGCCAGCGGACCCGGGACTAGCGGGGGAGGCCAAGAGACCCAGTACTTC	CASGPGTSGGGQETQYF
TRBV6-2/TRBV6-3	TRBJ2-2	.	13	.	TGTGCCAGCAGTTCCTCGGCAGCCGGGGAGCTGTTTTTT	CASSSSAAGELFF
TRBV19	TRBJ2-3	TRBD2	13	.	TGTGCCAGCCGGGACTATGCCACAGATACGCAGTATTTT	CASRDYATDTQYF
TRBV2	TRBJ2-7	.	13	once	TGTGCCAGCACCCACGGGCCCTCCTACGAGCAGTACTTC	CASTHGPSYEQYF
TRBV20-1	TRBJ2-7	TRBD2	15	once	TGCAGTGCTAGAGTACTAGCGGGGATGAACTACGAGCAGTACTTC	CSARVLAGMNYEQYF
TRBV29-1	TRBJ1-2	.	15	.	TGCAGCGTTGAAGATCCTTCAGAACAGAACTATGGCTACACCTTC	CSVEDPSEQNYGYTF
TRBV30	TRBJ2-3	TRBD1	13	.	TGTGCCTGTGACAGGGGAAGCACAGATACGCAGTATTTT	CACDRGSTDTQYF
TRBV27	TRBJ2-7	TRBD2	12	.	TGTGCCAGCAGTCTTACTAGCGGCGAGCAGTACTTC	CASSLTSGEQYF
TRBV7-8	TRBJ2-3	TRBD2	16	.	TGTGCCAGCAGCTATCTGGGGAGGGCGAGCACAGATACGCAGTATTTT	CASSYLGRASTDTQYF